This T cell receptor beta chain was identified during a study of T cells expressing NK-cell markers. The germline gives CDR1 SQVTM, CDR2 ANQGSEA. This CDR3 has 12 residues. 5'RACE template switching built TCR beta cDNA with unique molecular identifiers. TCRdb derives one entry per CDR3 protein from the 5' RACE reads, leaving out DNA. This sample's clone table lists around 470,000 distinct CDR3 sequences. Input material: blood T cells: a sorted CD56 or NKG2C T cell subset, CD4+ or CD8+ T cells, or bulk PBMC T cells (not recorded which). The sequence came from a woman aged 45-65 years in good health. The chain employs TRBV29-1 and TRBJ2-3. The CDR3 loop is CSVEVLADTQYF.